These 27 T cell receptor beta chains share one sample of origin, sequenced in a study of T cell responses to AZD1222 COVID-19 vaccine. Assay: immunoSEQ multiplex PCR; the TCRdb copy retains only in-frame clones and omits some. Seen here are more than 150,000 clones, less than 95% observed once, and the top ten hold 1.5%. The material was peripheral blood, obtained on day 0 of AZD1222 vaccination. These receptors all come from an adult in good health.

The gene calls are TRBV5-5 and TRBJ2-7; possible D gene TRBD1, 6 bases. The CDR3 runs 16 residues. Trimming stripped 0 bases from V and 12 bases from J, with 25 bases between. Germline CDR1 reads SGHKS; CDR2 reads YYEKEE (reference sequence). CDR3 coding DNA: TGTGCCAGCAGCTTGGTTCAGGGGATGGAATACTTCGGTACGTACTTC. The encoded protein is CASSLVQGMEYFGTYF.

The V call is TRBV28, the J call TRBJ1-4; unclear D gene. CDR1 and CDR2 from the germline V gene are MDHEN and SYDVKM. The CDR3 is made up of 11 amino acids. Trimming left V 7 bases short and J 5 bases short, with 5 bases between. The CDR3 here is CASTYNEKLFF. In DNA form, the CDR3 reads TGTGCCAGCACATACAATGAAAAACTGTTTTTT.

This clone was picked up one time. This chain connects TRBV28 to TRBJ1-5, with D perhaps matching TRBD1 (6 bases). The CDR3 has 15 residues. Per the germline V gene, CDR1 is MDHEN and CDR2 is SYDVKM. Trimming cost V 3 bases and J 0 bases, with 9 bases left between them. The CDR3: CASSFSRGSNQPQHF. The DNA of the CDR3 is TGTGCCAGCAGTTTTTCCAGGGGTAGCAATCAGCCCCAGCATTTT. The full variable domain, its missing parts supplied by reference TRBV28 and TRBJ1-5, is DVKVTQSSRYLVKRTGEKVFLECVQDMDHENMFWYRQDPGLGLRLIYFSYDVKMKEKGDIPEGYSVSREKKERFSLILESASTNQTSMYLCASSFSRGSNQPQHFGDGTRLSIL.

CDR3 in amino acids: CASSVEVATHETQYF. The CDR3 nucleotides read TGTGCCAGCAGCGTAGAAGTAGCGACCCACGAGACCCAGTACTTC. The chain recombines TRBV9 with TRBJ2-5; a possible D gene is TRBD2 (5 bases). The length of the CDR3 is 15 residues. Germline V gives CDR1 SGDLS, CDR2 YYNGEE. Between the trimmed V and J ends, which lost 0 bases and 5 bases, there was a span of 14 bases.

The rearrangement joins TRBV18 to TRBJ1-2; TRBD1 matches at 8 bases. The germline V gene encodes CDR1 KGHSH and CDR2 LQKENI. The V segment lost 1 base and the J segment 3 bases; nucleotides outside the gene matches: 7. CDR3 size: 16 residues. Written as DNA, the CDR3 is TGTGCCAGCTCACCACTGTTTGCGGGACAGGACTATGGCTACACCTTC. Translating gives CASSPLFAGQDYGYTF.

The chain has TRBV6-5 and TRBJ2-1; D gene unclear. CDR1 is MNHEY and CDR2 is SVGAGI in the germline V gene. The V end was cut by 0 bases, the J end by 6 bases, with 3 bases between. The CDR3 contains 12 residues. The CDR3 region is CASSYSGNEQFF. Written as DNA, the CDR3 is TGTGCCAGCAGTTACTCTGGCAATGAGCAGTTCTTC.

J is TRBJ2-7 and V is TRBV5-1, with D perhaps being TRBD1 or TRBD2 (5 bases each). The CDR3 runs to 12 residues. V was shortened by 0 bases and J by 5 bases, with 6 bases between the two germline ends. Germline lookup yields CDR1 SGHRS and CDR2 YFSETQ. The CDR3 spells CASSLGGDEQYF. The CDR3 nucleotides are TGCGCCAGCAGCTTGGGAGGGGACGAGCAGTACTTC. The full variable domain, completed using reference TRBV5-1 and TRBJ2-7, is KAGVTQTPRYLIKTRGQQVTLSCSPISGHRSVSWYQQTPGQGLQFLFEYFSETQRNKGNFPGRFSGRQFSNSRSEMNVSTLELGDSALYLCASSLGGDEQYFGPGTRLTVT.

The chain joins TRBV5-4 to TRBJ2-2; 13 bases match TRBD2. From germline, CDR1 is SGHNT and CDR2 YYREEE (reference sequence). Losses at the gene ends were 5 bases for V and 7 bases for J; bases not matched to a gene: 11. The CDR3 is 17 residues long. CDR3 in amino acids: CASSPKTSGGPGGELFF. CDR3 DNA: TGTGCCAGCAGTCCTAAGACTAGCGGGGGGCCCGGCGGGGAGCTGTTTTTT.

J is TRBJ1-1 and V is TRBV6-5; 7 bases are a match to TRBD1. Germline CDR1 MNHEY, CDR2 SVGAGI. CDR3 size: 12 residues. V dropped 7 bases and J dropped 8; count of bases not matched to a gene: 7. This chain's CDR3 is CASTRRTGEAFF. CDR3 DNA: TGTGCCAGCACTAGGCGGACAGGCGAAGCTTTCTTT.

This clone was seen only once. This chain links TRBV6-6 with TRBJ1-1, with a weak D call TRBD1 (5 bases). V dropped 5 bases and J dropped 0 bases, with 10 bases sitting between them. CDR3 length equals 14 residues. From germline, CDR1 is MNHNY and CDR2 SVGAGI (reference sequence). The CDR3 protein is CASSLGTVNTEAFF. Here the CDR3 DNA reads TGTGCCAGCAGTCTCGGGACGGTGAACACTGAAGCTTTCTTT.

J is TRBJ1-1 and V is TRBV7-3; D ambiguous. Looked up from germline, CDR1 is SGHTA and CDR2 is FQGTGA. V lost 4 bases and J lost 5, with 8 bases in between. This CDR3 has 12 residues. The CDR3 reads CASSSPGTEAFF. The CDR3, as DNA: TGTGCCAGCAGCTCCCCAGGAACTGAAGCTTTCTTT.

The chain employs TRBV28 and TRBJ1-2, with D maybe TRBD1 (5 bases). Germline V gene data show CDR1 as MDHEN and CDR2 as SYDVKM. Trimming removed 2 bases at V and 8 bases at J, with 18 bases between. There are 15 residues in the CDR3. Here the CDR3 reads CASSLLVSSGPGYTF. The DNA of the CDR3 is TGTGCCAGCAGTTTACTGGTGTCGTCAGGGCCCGGCTACACCTTC.

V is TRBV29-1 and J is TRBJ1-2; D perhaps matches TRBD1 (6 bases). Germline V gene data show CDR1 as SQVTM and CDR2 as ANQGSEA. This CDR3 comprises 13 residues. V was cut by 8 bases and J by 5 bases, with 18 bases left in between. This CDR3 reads CSSYVTGNYGYTF. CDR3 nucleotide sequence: TGCAGCTCTTACGTTACAGGGAATTATGGCTACACCTTC.

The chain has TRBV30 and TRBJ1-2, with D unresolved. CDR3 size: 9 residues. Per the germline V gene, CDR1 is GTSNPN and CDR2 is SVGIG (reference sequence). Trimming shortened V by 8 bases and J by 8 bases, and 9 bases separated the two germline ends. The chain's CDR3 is CARLKGYTF. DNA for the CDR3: TGTGCCCGCTTAAAGGGCTACACCTTC.

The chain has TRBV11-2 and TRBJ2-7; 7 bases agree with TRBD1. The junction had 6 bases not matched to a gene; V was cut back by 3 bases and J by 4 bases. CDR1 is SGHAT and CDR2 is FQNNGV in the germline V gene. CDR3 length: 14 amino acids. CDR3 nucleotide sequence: TGTGCCAGCAGCTTGTGGACAGGAACTTACGAGCAGTACTTC. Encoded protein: CASSLWTGTYEQYF.

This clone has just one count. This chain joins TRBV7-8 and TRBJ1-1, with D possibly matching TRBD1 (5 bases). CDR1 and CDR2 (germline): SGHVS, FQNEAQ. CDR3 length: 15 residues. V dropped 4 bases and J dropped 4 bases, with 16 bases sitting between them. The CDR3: CASSSSRVSRTEAFF. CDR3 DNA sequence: TGTGCCAGCAGCTCCAGCAGGGTGAGCCGCACTGAAGCTTTCTTT.

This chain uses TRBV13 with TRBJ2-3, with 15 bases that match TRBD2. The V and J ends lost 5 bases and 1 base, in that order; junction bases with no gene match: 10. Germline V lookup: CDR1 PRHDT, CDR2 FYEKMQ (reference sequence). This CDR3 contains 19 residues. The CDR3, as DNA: TGTGCCAGCAGCCTGACAGGGGGACTAGCGGGGGGCCGCACAGATACGCAGTATTTT. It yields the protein CASSLTGGLAGGRTDTQYF.

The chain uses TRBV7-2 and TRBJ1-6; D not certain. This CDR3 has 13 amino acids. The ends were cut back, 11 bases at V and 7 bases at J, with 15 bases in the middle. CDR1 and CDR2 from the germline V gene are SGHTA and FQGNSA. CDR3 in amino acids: CAGGLDGNSPLHF. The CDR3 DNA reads TGTGCCGGCGGTCTGGACGGCAATTCACCCCTCCACTTT.

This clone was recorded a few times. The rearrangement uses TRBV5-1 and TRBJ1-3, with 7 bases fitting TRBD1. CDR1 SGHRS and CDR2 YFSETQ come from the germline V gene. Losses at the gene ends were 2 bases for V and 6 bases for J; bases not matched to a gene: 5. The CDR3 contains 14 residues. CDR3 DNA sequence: TGCGCCAGCAGCTTTACAGGGGATTCAAACACCATATATTTT. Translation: CASSFTGDSNTIYF.

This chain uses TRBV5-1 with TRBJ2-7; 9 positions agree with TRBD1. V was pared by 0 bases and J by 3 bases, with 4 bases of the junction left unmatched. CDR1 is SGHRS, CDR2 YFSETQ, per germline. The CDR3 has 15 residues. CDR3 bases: TGCGCCAGCAGCTTGGACGGGACAGGGCTCTACGAGCAGTACTTC. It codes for CASSLDGTGLYEQYF.

The CDR3 bases are TGTGCCAGCAGCTTAGCGCTTCGGGGGGCGAGTGAAAAACTGTTTTTT. This sequence encodes CASSLALRGASEKLFF. The chain is built from TRBV7-8 and TRBJ1-4; tentative D call: TRBD1 (6 bases). The CDR3 runs 16 residues. Germline lookup yields CDR1 SGHVS and CDR2 FQNEAQ. V was cut by 0 bases and J by 7 bases, with 15 bases left in between.

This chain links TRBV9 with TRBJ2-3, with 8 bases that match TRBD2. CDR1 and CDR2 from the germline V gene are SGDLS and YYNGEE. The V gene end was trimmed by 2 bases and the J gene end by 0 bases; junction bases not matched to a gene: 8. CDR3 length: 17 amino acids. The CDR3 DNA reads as TGTGCCAGCAGCGTCAAGAGCGGGGGAGCGAGCACAGATACGCAGTATTTT. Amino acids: CASSVKSGGASTDTQYF.

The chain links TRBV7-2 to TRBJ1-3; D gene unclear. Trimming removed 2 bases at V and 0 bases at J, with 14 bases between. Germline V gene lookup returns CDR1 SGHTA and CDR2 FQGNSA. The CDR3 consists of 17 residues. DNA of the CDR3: TGTGCCAGCAGCTTAAACCGCGCCCGGTTCTCTGGAAACACCATATATTTT. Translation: CASSLNRARFSGNTIYF.

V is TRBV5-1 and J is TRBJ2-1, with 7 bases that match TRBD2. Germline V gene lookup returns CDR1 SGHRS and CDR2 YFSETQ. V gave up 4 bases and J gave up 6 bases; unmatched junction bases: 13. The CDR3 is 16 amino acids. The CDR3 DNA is TGCGCCAGCAGCCTGGTGGGGGGGTCCCTTCGCAATGAGCAGTTCTTC. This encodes CASSLVGGSLRNEQFF.

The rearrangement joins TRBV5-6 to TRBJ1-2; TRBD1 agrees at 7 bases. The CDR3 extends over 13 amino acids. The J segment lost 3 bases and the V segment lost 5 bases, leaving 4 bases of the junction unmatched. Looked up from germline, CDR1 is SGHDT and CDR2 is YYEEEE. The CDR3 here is CASSLDRDYGYTF. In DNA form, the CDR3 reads TGTGCCAGCAGTCTCGACAGGGACTATGGCTACACCTTC.

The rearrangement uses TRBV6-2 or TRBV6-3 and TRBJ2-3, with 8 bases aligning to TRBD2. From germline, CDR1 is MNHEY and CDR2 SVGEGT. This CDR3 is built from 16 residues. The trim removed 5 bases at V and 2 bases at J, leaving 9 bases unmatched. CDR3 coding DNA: TGTGCCAGCAGTAGACAGCGGGGGACCTTCACAGATACGCAGTATTTT. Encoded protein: CASSRQRGTFTDTQYF.

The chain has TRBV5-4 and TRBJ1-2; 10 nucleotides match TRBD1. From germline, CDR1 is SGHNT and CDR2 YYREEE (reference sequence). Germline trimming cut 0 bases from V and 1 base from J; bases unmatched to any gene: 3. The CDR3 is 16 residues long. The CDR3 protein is CASSLADRGGNYGYTF. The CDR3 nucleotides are TGTGCCAGCAGCTTGGCGGACAGGGGGGGTAACTATGGCTACACCTTC.